The clone carrying this T cell receptor (beta chain) appeared a few times. Its antigen remains unknown. Clones were read by immunoSEQ multiplex PCR, and TCRdb kept only the in-frame ones, dropping some. In the table there are 85,000 to 120,000 clones, more than 70% of which are singletons. The sample belongs to a study of radiotherapy plus CTLA-4 blockade in lung cancer. At the level of the study: Objective responses arose in roughly 20% of patients, and 31% experienced disease control. Study-wide results and caveats: Radiotherapy with ipilimumab was followed by blood expansion of tumor-derived clones. Reported findings show early blood T cell clone dynamics, with interferon-beta, best predicted response.

Participants had chemo-refractory metastatic non-small-cell lung cancer and were treated with focal radiation plus ipilimumab CTLA-4 blockade. The germline V gene has CDR1 SGHRS and CDR2 YFSETQ. Deletions cut 5 bases from V and 7 bases from J, with 22 bases between. The CDR3 is 15 amino acids. This sequence joins TRBV5-1 and TRBJ2-7; no clear D gene. This clonotype was obtained from a human donor with non-small cell lung cancer that progressed on radiotherapy plus ipilimumab. Some clones in this sample may be carry-over from other donors' samples. Sequencing used peripheral blood, obtained from a patient treated with radiotherapy plus ipilimumab. The CDR3 DNA follows: TGCGCCAGCAGTCCAACTTCGGCGCGGTTGGGGGAGCAGTACTTC. Encoded protein: CASSPTSARLGEQYF.